These T cell receptor beta chains were read from a single sample in a study of Ad26.COV2.S vaccination and SARS-CoV-2 variants. TCRdb keeps only in-frame clones here, not all; method: immunoSEQ multiplex PCR. The sample holds 300,000 to 400,000 clones, 85% to 90% seen once. This sample comprised peripheral blood, obtained in a trial of Ad26.COV2.S vaccine versus placebo. The receptors come from a person aged 18-60 years who received the Ad26.COV2.S COVID-19 vaccine or a placebo. The CDR3 runs from the conserved cysteine through the conserved F or W. D genes are given only for firm matches. Size is omitted from some rows. Given values are once, few, many or a class for expanded clones.

D | size | J | V | length | DNA | CDR3
. | . | TRBJ2-3 | TRBV10-1 | 16 | TGCGCCAGCAGTCTTACCCCGGGGGGCGGCACAGATACGCAGTATTTT | CASSLTPGGGTDTQYF
. | once | TRBJ1-1 | TRBV6-5 | 10 | TGTGCCAGCAGCACCGGGGCGGCTTTCTTT | CASSTGAAFF
. | . | TRBJ2-3 | TRBV7-2 | 17 | TGTGCCAGCAGCCCCCAAGGGGGGGCCAGACAAGGAGATACGCAGTATTTT | CASSPQGGARQGDTQYF
. | . | TRBJ1-1 | TRBV12-3/TRBV12-4 | 11 | TGTGCCAGCAGAGGGACAACTGAAGCTTTCTTT | CASRGTTEAFF
. | . | TRBJ1-2 | TRBV20-1 | 11 | TGCAGTGCCAGTTTGTTGGGTGGCTACACCTTC | CSASLLGGYTF
. | . | TRBJ2-1 | TRBV28 | 11 | TGTGCCAGCAGTTCTTTGGATGAGCAGTTCTTC | CASSSLDEQFF
. | . | TRBJ2-1 | TRBV12-3/TRBV12-4 | 12 | TGTGCCAGCAGTTTACTAGAAGGTGAGCAGTTCTTC | CASSLLEGEQFF
. | . | TRBJ1-1 | TRBV28 | 20 | TGTGCCAGCAGTTGGGCCCTTCGCCTCCGGGACAAGAGCCGTAACACTGAAGCTTTCTTT | CASSWALRLRDKSRNTEAFF
. | . | TRBJ2-3 | TRBV30 | 10 | TGTGCCTGGGTCTTAGATACGCAGTATTTT | CAWVLDTQYF
TRBD2 | . | TRBJ2-3 | TRBV5-1 | 16 | TGCGCCAGCAGCCAGCTCGGCGGGAGGGCCGCAGATACGCAGTATTTT | CASSQLGGRAADTQYF
TRBD2 | . | TRBJ2-1 | TRBV3-1/TRBV3-2 | 16 | TGTGCCAGCAGCCAAGGGACTAGCGGGAGGTACAATGAGCAGTTCTTC | CASSQGTSGRYNEQFF
. | . | TRBJ1-1 | TRBV18 | 13 | TGTGCCAGCTCACCAATGATCCTAGATGAAGCTTTCTTT | CASSPMILDEAFF
. | . | TRBJ2-5 | TRBV10-1 | 14 | TGCGCCAGCAGTGAGCACAGGGCCCAAGAGACCCAGTACTTC | CASSEHRAQETQYF
TRBD2 | . | TRBJ2-7 | TRBV6-5 | 15 | TGTGCCAGCAGCGATCTAGCGGGGGGCTCCTACGAGCAGTACTTC | CASSDLAGGSYEQYF
. | once | TRBJ2-5 | TRBV19 | 14 | TGTGCCAGTAGTACCCGTCGAAGGGGGGAGACCCAGTACTTC | CASSTRRRGETQYF
TRBD1 | . | TRBJ2-3 | TRBV29-1 | 15 | TGCAGCGCAAAAAGGGGGACAGGGGGACTGGGGACGCAGTATTTT | CSAKRGTGGLGTQYF
. | . | TRBJ2-1 | TRBV7-8 | 18 | TGTGCCAGCAGCTTAAGGCGGGCCTCCGCCTTCTCCTACAATGAGCAGTTCTTC | CASSLRRASAFSYNEQFF
TRBD2 | . | TRBJ2-5 | TRBV14 | 14 | TGTGCCAGCAGCCTTAGCGGGGGTAGGGAGACCCAGTACTTC | CASSLSGGRETQYF
. | . | TRBJ1-5 | TRBV30 | 13 | TGTGCCTGGAGTGATTATAGCAATCAGCCCCAGCATTTT | CAWSDYSNQPQHF
. | . | TRBJ1-5 | TRBV6-5 | 12 | TGTGCCAGCCGGAGGAGCAATCAGCCCCAGCATTTT | CASRRSNQPQHF
. | . | TRBJ2-3 | TRBV7-8 | 16 | TGTGCCAGCAGCTTATTTTCCGAGTTGGCGACAGATACGCAGTATTTT | CASSLFSELATDTQYF
. | . | TRBJ1-6 | TRBV6-6 | 16 | TGTGCCAGCAGCCCTGGGCCCTCACCTAGGGGAGGGACCCTCCACTTT | CASSPGPSPRGGTLHF
TRBD1 | . | TRBJ1-1 | TRBV19 | 13 | TGTGCCAGTAGTCCTGACAGGGCCACTGAAGCTTTCTTT | CASSPDRATEAFF
TRBD1 | . | TRBJ2-7 | TRBV28 | 15 | TGTGCCAGCAGTTTATTGGGGCAGGGGGCCTACGAGCAGTACTTC | CASSLLGQGAYEQYF
. | . | TRBJ1-5 | TRBV9 | 14 | TGTGCCAGCAGCGTAGGGCAGGTAAATCAGCCCCAGCATTTT | CASSVGQVNQPQHF
TRBD1 | few | TRBJ2-2 | TRBV7-2 | 14 | TGTGCCAGCAGCAGCCGGGACAGAGTCGGGGAGCTGTTTTTT | CASSSRDRVGELFF
. | . | TRBJ1-1 | TRBV6-5 | 15 | TGTGCCAGCAGTTACCCAATATCGGGAGGCCCTGAAGCTTTCTTT | CASSYPISGGPEAFF
. | . | TRBJ1-1 | TRBV11-2 | 16 | TGTGCCAGCAGCCGCCGGGGGACCCTTAGGGGTACTGAAGCTTTCTTT | CASSRRGTLRGTEAFF
. | . | TRBJ2-7 | TRBV4-3 | 14 | TGCGCCAGCAGCCAAGATATGAGTACCTACGAGCAGTACTTC | CASSQDMSTYEQYF
TRBD2 | . | TRBJ2-3 | TRBV7-9 | 16 | TGTGCCAGCAGCTTGGCTAGCGGGGGGGCTGGAGATACGCAGTATTTT | CASSLASGGAGDTQYF
. | once | TRBJ2-1 | TRBV18 | 14 | TGTGCCAGCTCACCAGGGGGAATCTACAATGAGCAGTTCTTC | CASSPGGIYNEQFF
. | . | TRBJ2-5 | TRBV5-6 | 14 | TGTGCCAGCAGGACCGACCCGTCAGGAGAGACCCAGTACTTC | CASRTDPSGETQYF
. | . | TRBJ2-1 | TRBV7-9 | 14 | TGTGCCAGCCGTACAGGACACGCCTACAATGAGCAGTTCTTC | CASRTGHAYNEQFF
. | . | TRBJ2-1 | TRBV7-2 | 12 | TGTGCCAGCAGCCCCGCGGTCGATGAGCAGTTCTTC | CASSPAVDEQFF
TRBD1 | once | TRBJ1-1 | TRBV10-3 | 12 | TGTGCCATCAGTGAGCCACAGGGGGCTGCTTTCTTT | CAISEPQGAAFF
. | . | TRBJ1-5 | TRBV4-3 | 14 | TGCGCCAGCAGCCAAGAAGGGTGGGATCAGCCCCAGCATTTT | CASSQEGWDQPQHF
. | once | TRBJ2-5 | TRBV4-3 | 14 | TGCGCCAGCAGTGTTGGGTGGTACGGAGAGACCCAGTACTTC | CASSVGWYGETQYF